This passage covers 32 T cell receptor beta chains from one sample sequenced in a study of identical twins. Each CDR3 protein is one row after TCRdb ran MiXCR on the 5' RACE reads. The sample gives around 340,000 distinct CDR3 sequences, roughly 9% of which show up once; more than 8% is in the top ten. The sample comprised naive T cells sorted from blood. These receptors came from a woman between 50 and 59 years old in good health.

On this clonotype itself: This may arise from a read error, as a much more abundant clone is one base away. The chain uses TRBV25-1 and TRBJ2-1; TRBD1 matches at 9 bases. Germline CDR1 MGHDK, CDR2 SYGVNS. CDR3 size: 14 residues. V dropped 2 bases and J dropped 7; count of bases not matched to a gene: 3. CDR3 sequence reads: CASSEGTGRNEQFF. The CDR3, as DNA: TGTGCCAGCAGTGAAGGGACAGGGAGAAATGAGCAGTTCTTC. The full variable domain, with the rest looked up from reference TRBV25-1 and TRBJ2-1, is EADIYQTPRYLVIGTGKKITLECSQTMGHDKMYWYQQDPGMELHLIHYSYGVNSTEKGDLSSESTVSRIRTEHFPLTLESARPSHTSQYLCASSEGTGRNEQFFGPGTRLTVL.

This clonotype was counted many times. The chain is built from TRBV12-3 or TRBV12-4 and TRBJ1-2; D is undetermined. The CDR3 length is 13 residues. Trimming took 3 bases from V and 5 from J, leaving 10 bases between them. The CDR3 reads CASSFGQNYGYTF. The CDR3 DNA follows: TGTGCCAGCAGTTTTGGGCAGAATTATGGCTACACCTTC.

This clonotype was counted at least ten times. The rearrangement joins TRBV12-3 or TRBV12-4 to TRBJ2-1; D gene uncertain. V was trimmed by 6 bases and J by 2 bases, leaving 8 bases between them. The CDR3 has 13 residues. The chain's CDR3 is CASSLVTYNEQFF. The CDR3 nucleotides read TGTGCCAGCAGCCTCGTTACCTACAATGAGCAGTTCTTC.

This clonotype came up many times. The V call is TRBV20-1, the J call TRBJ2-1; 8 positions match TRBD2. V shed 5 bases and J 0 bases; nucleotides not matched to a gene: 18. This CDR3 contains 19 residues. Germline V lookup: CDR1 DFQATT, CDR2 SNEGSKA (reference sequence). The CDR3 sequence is CSAPNPASGPLRSYNEQFF. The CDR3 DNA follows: TGCAGTGCTCCTAACCCGGCTAGCGGGCCCCTTCGCTCCTACAATGAGCAGTTCTTC.

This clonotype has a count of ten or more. DNA for the CDR3: TGCGCCAGCAGCTTGTTCCTGAAAGAGACCCAGTACTTC. Translation: CASSLFLKETQYF. The chain links TRBV5-1 to TRBJ2-5, with D unclear. The CDR3 covers 13 residues. The ends were cut back, 1 base at V and 3 bases at J, with 7 bases in the middle. The germline CDR1 and CDR2 sequences are SGHRS and YFSETQ.

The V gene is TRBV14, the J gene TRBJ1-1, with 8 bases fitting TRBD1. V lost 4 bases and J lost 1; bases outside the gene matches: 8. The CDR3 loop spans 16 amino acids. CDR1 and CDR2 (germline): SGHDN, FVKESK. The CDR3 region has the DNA TGTGCCAGCAGCCTCCGGACAGGGCGTGGGAACACTGAAGCTTTCTTT. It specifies CASSLRTGRGNTEAFF.

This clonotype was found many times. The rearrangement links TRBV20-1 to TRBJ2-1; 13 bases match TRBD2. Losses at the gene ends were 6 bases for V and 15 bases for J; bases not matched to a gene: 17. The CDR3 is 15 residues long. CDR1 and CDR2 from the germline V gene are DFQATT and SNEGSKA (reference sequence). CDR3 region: CSAPKMTSGRLARFF. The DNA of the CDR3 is TGCAGTGCCCCAAAGATGACTAGCGGGAGGCTAGCGCGGTTCTTC.

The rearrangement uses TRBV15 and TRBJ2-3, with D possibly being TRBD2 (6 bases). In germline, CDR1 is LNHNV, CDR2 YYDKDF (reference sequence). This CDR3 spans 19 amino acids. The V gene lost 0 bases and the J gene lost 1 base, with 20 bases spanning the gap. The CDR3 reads CATSRDFAGMETGTDTQYF. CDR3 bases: TGTGCCACCAGCAGAGATTTTGCGGGAATGGAAACGGGCACAGATACGCAGTATTTT.

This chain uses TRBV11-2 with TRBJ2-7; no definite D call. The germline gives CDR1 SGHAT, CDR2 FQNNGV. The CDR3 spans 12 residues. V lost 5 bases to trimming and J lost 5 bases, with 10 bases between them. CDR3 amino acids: CASSRSRNEQYV. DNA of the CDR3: TGTGCCAGCAGCCGCTCTAGAAACGAGCAGTACGTC.

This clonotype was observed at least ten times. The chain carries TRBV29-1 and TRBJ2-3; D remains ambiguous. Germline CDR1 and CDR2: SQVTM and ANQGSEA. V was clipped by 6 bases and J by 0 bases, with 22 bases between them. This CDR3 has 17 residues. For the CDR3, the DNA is TGCAGCGTCCTCACTTGGGAACGGAAACGTAGCACAGATACGCAGTATTTT. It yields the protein CSVLTWERKRSTDTQYF.

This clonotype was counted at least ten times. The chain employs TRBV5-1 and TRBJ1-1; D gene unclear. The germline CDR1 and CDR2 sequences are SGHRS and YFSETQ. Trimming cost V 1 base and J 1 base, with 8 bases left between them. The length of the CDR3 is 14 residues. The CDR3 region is CASSLSRGNTEAFF. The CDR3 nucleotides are TGCGCCAGCAGCTTGTCGCGGGGGAACACTGAAGCTTTCTTT.

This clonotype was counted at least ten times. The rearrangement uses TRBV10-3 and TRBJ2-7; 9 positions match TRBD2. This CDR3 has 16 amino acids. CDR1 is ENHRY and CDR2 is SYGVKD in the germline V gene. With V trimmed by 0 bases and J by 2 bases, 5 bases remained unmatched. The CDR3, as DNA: TGTGCCATCAGTGAGTCGATTCTAGCGGGAACCTACGAGCAGTACTTC. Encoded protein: CAISESILAGTYEQYF.

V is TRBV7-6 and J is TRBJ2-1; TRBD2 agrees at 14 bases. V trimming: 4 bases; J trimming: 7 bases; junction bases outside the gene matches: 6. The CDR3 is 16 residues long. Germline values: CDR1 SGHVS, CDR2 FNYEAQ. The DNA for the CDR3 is TGTGCCAGCAGCTCGACTAGCGGGGGGGCCCGAAATGAGCAGTTCTTC. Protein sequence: CASSSTSGGARNEQFF.

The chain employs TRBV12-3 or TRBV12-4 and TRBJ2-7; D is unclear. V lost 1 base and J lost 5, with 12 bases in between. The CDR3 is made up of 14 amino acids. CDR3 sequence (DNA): TGTGCCAGCAGTTTAGTCAGGACGCCTGACGAGCAGTACTTC. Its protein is CASSLVRTPDEQYF.

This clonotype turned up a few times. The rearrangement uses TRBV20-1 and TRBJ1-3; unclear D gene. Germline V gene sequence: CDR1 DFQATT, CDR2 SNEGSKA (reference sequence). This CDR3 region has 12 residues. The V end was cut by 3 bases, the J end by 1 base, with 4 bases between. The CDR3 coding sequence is TGCAGTGCTAGGGGGTCTGGAAACACCATATATTTT. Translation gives CSARGSGNTIYF.

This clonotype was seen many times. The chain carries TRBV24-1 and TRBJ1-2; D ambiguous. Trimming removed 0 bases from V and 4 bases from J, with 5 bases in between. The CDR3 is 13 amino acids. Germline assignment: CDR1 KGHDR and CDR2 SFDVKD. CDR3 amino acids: CATSDLNSYGYTF. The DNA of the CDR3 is TGTGCCACCAGTGATTTGAACAGCTATGGCTACACCTTC.

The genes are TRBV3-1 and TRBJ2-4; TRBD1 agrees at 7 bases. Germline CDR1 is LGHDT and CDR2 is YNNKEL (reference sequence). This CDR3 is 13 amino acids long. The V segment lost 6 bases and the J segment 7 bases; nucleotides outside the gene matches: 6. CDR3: CASRTTGSNIQYF. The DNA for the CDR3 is TGTGCCAGCAGGACGACAGGGAGTAACATTCAGTACTTC.

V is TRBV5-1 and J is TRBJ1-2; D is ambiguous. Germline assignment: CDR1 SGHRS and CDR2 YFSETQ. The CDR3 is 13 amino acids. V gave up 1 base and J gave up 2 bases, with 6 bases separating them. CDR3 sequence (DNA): TGCGCCAGCAGCTTGACCGAAAACTATGGCTACACCTTC. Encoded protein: CASSLTENYGYTF.

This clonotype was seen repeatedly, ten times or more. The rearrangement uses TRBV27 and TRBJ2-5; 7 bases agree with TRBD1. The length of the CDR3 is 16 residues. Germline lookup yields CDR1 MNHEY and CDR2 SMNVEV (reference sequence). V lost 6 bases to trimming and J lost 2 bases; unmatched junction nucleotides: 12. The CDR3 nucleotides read TGTGCCAGCAGCCCCCGCCTCCCGGGACAGCAAGAGACCCAGTACTTC. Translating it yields CASSPRLPGQQETQYF.

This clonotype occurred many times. The CDR3 here is CAIRAGTSGKDNEQFF. Written as DNA, the CDR3 is TGTGCCATCAGGGCCGGGACTAGCGGGAAGGATAATGAGCAGTTCTTC. The chain has TRBV10-3 and TRBJ2-1; 13 nucleotides align to TRBD2. The germline gives CDR1 ENHRY, CDR2 SYGVKD. V lost 6 bases to trimming and J lost 7 bases; unmatched junction nucleotides: 9. The length of the CDR3 is 16 residues.

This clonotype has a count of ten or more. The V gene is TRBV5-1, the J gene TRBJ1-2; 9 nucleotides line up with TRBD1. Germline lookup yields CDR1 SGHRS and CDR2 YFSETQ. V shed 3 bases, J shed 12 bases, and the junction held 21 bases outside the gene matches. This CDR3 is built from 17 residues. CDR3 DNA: TGCGCCAGCAGCTCAGGACATGCCAGGACAGGGGAAAGGAGGCACACCTTC. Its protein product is CASSSGHARTGERRHTF. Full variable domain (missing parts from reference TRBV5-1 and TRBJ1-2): KAGVTQTPRYLIKTRGQQVTLSCSPISGHRSVSWYQQTPGQGLQFLFEYFSETQRNKGNFPGRFSGRQFSNSRSEMNVSTLELGDSALYLCASSSGHARTGERRHTFGSGTRLTVV.

CDR3 in DNA: TGTGCCAGCAGTTTATTGGGTCGGGGGGATGAGCAGTTCTTC. This codes for CASSLLGRGDEQFF. V usage is TRBV12-3 or TRBV12-4 and J usage is TRBJ2-1; 7 bases align to TRBD2. V shed 2 bases, J shed 8 bases, and the junction held 6 bases outside the gene matches. CDR3 size: 14 residues.

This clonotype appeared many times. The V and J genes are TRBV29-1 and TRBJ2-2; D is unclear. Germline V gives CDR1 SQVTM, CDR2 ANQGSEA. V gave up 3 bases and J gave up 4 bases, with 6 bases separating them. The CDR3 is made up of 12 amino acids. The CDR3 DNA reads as TGCAGCGTTGACAGTCCCACCGGGGAGCTGTTTTTT. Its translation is CSVDSPTGELFF.

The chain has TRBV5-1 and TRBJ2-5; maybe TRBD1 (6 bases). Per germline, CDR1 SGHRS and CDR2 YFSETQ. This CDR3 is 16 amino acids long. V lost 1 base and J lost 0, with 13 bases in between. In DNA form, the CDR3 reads TGCGCCAGCAGCTTGTCCTTGACAGGAGACCAAGAGACCCAGTACTTC. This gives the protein CASSLSLTGDQETQYF.

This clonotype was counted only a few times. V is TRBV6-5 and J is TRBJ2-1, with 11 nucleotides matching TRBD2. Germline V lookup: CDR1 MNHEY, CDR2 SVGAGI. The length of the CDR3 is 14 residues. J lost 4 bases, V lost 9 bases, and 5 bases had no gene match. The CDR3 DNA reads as TGTGCCAGTGCCGGGACTAGCGGTTACAATGAGCAGTTCTTC. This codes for CASAGTSGYNEQFF.

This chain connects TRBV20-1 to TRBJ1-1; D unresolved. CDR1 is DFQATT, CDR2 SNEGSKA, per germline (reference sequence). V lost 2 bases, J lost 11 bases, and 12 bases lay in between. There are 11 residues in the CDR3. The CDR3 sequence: CSARQQSTAFF. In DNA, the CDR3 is TGCAGTGCTAGACAACAGAGCACGGCTTTCTTT.

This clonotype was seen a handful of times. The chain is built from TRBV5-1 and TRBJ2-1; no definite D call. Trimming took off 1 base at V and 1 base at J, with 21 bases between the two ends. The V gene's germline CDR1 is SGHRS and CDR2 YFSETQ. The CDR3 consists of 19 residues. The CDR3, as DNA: TGCGCCAGCAGCTTGTTTGTCGGGTCTCTTAACCCATCCTACAATGAGCAGTTCTTC. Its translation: CASSLFVGSLNPSYNEQFF.

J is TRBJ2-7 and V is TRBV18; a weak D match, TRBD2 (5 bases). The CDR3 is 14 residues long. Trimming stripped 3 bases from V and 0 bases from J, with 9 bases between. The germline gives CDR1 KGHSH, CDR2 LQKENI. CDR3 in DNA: TGTGCCAGCTCACCGGGAGCGAGCTCCTACGAGCAGTACTTC. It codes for CASSPGASSYEQYF.

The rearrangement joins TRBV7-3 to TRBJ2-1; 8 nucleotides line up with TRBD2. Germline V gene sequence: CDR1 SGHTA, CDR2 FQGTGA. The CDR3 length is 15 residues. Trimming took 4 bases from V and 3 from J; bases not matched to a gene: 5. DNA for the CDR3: TGTGCCAGCAGCTACCCGGGACTAGACTACAATGAGCAGTTCTTC. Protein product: CASSYPGLDYNEQFF.

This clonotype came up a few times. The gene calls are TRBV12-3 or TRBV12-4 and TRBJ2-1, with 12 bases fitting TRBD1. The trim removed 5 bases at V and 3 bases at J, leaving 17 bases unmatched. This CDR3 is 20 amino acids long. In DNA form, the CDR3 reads TGTGCCAGCAGTGGTGGACCGGGACAGGGGGCGTTCGAATACTACAATGAGCAGTTCTTC. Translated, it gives CASSGGPGQGAFEYYNEQFF.

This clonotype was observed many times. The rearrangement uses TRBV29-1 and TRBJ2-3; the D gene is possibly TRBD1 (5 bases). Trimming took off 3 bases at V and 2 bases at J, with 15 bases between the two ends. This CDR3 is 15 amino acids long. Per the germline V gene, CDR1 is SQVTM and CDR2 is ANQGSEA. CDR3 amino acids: CSVDGQGLATDTQYF. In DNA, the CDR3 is TGCAGCGTTGATGGACAAGGCCTGGCCACAGATACGCAGTATTTT.

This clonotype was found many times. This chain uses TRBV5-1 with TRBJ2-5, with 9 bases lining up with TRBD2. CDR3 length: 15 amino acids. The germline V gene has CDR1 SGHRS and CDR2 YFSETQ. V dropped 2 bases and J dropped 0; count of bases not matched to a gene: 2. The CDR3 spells CASSFLAGNQETQYF. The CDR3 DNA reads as TGCGCCAGCAGCTTCCTAGCGGGAAACCAAGAGACCCAGTACTTC.